The source of this TCR beta chain is a study of post-analysis software for immune sequencing data. Study summary: Both relapsing-remitting and secondary progressive multiple sclerosis featured among the disease courses, as did progressive-relapsing multiple sclerosis. Study results and caveats: Significantly lower normalized Chao1 diversity was seen in multiple sclerosis patients than in controls. F measure grouped same-batch samples tightly together. Patients showed TRBV5-6, TRBV5-1 and TRBV20-1 among 4 or 5 TRBV segments more frequent than in controls.

The CDR3 length is 15 residues. The ends were cut back, 5 bases at V and 3 bases at J, with 14 bases in the middle. CDR1 is SEHNR and CDR2 is FQNEAQ in the germline V gene (reference sequence). This clonotype was detected only a few times. Its antigen is unidentified. Unique-molecular-identifier-tagged TCR beta cDNA libraries were used. Via MiXCR, TCRdb re-called the PCR reads, giving one row per CDR3 protein. The sample contains about 540,000 distinct CDR3 sequences, approximately 31% of which appear only once. The gene calls are TRBV7-9 and TRBJ1-5; TRBD1 is a possible D gene (6 bases). This sequence was found in a girl between 2 and 17 years old with multiple sclerosis. Sequenced material: blood. As DNA, the CDR3 is TGTGCCAGCAGCGGTGAGGGGGAAGTCAATCAGCCCCAGCATTTT. Translated: CASSGEGEVNQPQHF.